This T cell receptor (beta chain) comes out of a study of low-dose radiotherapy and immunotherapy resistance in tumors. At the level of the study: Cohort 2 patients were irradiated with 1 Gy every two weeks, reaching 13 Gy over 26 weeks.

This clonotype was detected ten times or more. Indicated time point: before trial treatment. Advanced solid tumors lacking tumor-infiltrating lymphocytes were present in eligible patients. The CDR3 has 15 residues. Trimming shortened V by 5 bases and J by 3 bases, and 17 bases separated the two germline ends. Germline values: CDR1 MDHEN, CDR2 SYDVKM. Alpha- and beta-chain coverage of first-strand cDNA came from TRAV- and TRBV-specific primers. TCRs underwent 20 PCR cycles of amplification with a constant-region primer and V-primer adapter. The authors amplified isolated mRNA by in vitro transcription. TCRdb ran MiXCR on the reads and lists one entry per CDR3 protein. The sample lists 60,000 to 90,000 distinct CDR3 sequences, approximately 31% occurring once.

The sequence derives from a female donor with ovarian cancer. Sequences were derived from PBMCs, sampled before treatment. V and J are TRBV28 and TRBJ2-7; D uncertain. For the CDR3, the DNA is TGTGCCAGCAGTCCCCGAGTGGGGTTAAGCTACGAGCAGTACTTC. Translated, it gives CASSPRVGLSYEQYF.